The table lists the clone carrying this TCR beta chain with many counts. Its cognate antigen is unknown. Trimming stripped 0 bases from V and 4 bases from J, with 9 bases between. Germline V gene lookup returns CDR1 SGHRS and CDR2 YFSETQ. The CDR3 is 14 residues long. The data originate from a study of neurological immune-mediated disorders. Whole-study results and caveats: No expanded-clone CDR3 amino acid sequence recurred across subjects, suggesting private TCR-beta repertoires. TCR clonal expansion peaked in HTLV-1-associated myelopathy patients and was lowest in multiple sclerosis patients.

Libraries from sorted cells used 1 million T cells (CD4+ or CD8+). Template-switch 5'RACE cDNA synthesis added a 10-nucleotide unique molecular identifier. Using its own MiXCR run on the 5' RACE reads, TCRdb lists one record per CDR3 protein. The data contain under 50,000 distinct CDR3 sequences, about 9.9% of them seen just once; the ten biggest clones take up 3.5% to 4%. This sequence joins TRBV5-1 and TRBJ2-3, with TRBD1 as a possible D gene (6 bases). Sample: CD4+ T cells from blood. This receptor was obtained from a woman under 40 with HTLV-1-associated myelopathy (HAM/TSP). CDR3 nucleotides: TGCGCCAGCAGCTTGGTACAGGGTCCAGATACGCAGTATTTT. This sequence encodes CASSLVQGPDTQYF. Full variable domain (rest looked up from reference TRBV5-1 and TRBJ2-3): KAGVTQTPRYLIKTRGQQVTLSCSPISGHRSVSWYQQTPGQGLQFLFEYFSETQRNKGNFPGRFSGRQFSNSRSEMNVSTLELGDSALYLCASSLVQGPDTQYFGPGTRLTVL.